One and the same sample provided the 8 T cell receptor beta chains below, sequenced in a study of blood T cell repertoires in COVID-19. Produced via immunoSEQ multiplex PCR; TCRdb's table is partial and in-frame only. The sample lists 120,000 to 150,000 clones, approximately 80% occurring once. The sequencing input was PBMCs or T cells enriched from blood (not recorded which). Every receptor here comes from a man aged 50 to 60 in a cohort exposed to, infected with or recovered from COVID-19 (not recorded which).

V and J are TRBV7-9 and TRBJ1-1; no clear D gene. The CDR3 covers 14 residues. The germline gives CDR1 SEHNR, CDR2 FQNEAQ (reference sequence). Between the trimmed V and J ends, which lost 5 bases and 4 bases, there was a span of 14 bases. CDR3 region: CASSTILEGTEAFF. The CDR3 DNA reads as TGTGCCAGCAGCACAATATTGGAGGGCACTGAAGCTTTCTTT.

CDR3 sequence reads: CSAWDRVERAEAFF. The CDR3 DNA follows: TGCAGCGCCTGGGACAGGGTAGAAAGGGCTGAAGCTTTCTTT. V and J are TRBV29-1 and TRBJ1-1; TRBD1 matches 9 bases. V gave up 7 bases and J gave up 6 bases; unmatched junction bases: 12. Germline loops: CDR1 SQVTM, CDR2 ANQGSEA. The CDR3 loop spans 14 amino acids.

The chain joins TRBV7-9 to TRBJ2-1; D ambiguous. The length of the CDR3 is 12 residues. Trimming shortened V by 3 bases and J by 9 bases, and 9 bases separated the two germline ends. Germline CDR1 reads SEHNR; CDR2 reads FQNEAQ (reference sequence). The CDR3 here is CASSLSGGEQFF. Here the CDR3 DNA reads TGTGCCAGCAGCTTGAGTGGCGGTGAGCAGTTCTTC.

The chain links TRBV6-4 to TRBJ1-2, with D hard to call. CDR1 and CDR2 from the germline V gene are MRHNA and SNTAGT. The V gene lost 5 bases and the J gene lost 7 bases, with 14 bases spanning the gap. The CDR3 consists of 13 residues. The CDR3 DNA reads TGTGCCAGCAGTCCCGAAGGAGGGTCTGGCTACACCTTC. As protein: CASSPEGGSGYTF.

The CDR3 is CASGQVPYEQYF. The DNA of the CDR3 is TGTGCCTCGGGACAGGTTCCCTACGAGCAGTACTTC. The genes are TRBV27 and TRBJ2-7, with 8 nucleotides matching TRBD1. There are 12 residues in the CDR3. Trimming took 11 bases from V and 2 from J; bases not matched to a gene: 5. Looked up from germline, CDR1 is MNHEY and CDR2 is SMNVEV (reference sequence).

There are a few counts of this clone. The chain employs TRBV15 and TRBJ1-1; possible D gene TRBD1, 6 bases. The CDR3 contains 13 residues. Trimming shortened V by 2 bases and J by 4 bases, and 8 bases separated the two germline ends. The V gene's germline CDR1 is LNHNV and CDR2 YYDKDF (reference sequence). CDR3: CATSRFRGTEAFF. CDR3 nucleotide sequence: TGTGCCACCAGCAGATTCAGGGGCACTGAAGCTTTCTTT.

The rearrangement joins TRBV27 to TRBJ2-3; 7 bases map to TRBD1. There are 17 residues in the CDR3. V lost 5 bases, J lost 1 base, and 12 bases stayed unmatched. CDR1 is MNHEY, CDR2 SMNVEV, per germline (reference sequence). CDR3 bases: TGTGCCAGCAGTCCGTCCGACAGGGCCTTCCGCACAGATACGCAGTATTTT. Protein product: CASSPSDRAFRTDTQYF.

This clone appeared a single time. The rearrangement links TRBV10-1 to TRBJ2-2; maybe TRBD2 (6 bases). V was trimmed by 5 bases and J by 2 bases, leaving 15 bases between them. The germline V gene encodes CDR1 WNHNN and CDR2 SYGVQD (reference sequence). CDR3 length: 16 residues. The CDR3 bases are TGCGCCAGCAGTTGGACGGGACTTACAAACACCGGGGAGCTGTTTTTT. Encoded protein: CASSWTGLTNTGELFF.